The source of this TCR beta chain is a study of graft-versus-host responses after intestinal transplantation. Study context: Each recipient received a multivisceral, liver-intestinal, or isolated intestinal graft.

About this clone: What it binds is unknown.

Assay used: immunoSEQ multiplex PCR; TCRdb lists only in-frame clones, some missing. The sample has fewer than 90,000 clones, less than 95% seen once; the top ten hold approximately 0.19%. CDR1 SGHRS and CDR2 YFSETQ come from the germline V gene. CDR3 length equals 14 residues. Unmatched junction bases numbered 4, after V lost 1 base and J lost 6 bases. The chain employs TRBV5-1 and TRBJ1-1, with 9 bases matching TRBD1. The starting material was unstimulated CD4+ T cells sorted from spleen or lymph node cells, obtained before transplant. The sequence came from a human donor who was the organ donor for an intestinal transplant. CDR3 amino acids: CASSLTGGRPEAFF. The DNA of the CDR3 is TGCGCCAGCAGCTTGACAGGGGGCCGCCCTGAAGCTTTCTTT. The whole variable domain, remainder taken from reference TRBV5-1 and TRBJ1-1, is KAGVTQTPRYLIKTRGQQVTLSCSPISGHRSVSWYQQTPGQGLQFLFEYFSETQRNKGNFPGRFSGRQFSNSRSEMNVSTLELGDSALYLCASSLTGGRPEAFFGQGTRLTVV.